A selection of T cell receptor beta chains follows, all from one sample in a study of shared clonotypes between healthy human individuals. Repertoires were generated with immunoSEQ multiplex PCR, while TCRdb's copy carries only in-frame clones and drops some. The table records about 490,000 clones, approximately 81% of them present only once. Specimen: PBMCs. The origin of the receptors is a woman in her thirties or forties in good health. Some clones in this sample may be carry-over from other donors' samples. Both conserved end residues are part of each CDR3. A D gene is named only where the DNA matches it firmly. The listing skips clone size in some rows; elsewhere it reads once, few, many or a size class.

V gene	J gene	D gene	clone size	CDR3 protein	CDR3 DNA
TRBV5-6	TRBJ1-1	NA	once	CASSFSENTEAFF	TGTGCCAGCAGCTTTTCCGAGAACACTGAAGCTTTCTTT
TRBV30	TRBJ2-3	NA	NA	CAWSVHLTDTQYF	TGTGCCTGGAGTGTACATCTGACGGATACGCAGTATTTT
TRBV6-5	TRBJ1-1	NA	NA	CASSYSTGENTEAFF	TGTGCCAGCAGTTACTCGACCGGGGAGAACACTGAAGCTTTCTTT
TRBV9	TRBJ2-1	NA	NA	CASSAYGAGLYNEQFF	TGTGCCAGCAGCGCCTATGGGGCGGGCCTCTACAATGAGCAGTTCTTC
TRBV9	TRBJ2-7	NA	once	CASSVDLRGGAEASSEQYF	TGTGCCAGCAGCGTAGATCTTCGCGGTGGGGCCGAGGCCTCCTCCGAGCAGTACTTC
TRBV5-6	TRBJ2-7	NA	NA	CASSLEGGYEQYF	TGTGCCAGCAGCTTGGAGGGAGGTTACGAGCAGTACTTC
TRBV28	TRBJ1-5	TRBD1	NA	CASSSPGQGDQPQHF	TGTGCCAGCAGTTCCCCGGGACAGGGTGATCAGCCCCAGCATTTT
TRBV5-4	TRBJ2-3	TRBD2	NA	CASRVAGVKDTQYF	TGTGCCAGCAGAGTAGCGGGAGTTAAAGATACGCAGTATTTT
TRBV30	TRBJ1-6	NA	many	CAWSGRAFYNSPLHF	TGTGCCTGGAGTGGTAGGGCCTTCTATAATTCACCCCTCCACTTT
TRBV10-2	TRBJ2-3	TRBD2	NA	CASRLAGDPDTQYF	TGCGCCAGCAGGTTAGCGGGAGACCCAGATACGCAGTATTTT
TRBV27	TRBJ2-1	NA	few	CASSSYRGGSYNEQFF	TGTGCCAGCAGTTCGTACAGGGGGGGCTCCTACAATGAGCAGTTCTTC
TRBV18	TRBJ1-2	NA	NA	CASSRTTGGYRGYTF	TGTGCCAGCTCACGGACGACAGGAGGCTATCGAGGCTACACCTTC
TRBV14	TRBJ1-1	NA	few	CASSLTGWTEAFF	TGTGCCAGCAGTCTTACAGGGTGGACTGAAGCTTTCTTT
TRBV2	TRBJ2-3	NA	NA	CASSDQVGSDTQYF	TGTGCCAGCAGTGATCAGGTGGGCTCAGATACGCAGTATTTT
TRBV7-6	TRBJ2-7	NA	NA	CASSLYGVLNYEQYF	TGTGCCAGCAGCTTATACGGTGTCCTGAACTACGAGCAGTACTTC
TRBV21-1	TRBJ2-7	NA	NA	CASSPCAGHSSYEQYF	TGTGCCAGCAGCCCTTGCGCGGGACACTCCTCCTACGAGCAGTACTTC
TRBV7-9	TRBJ2-7	NA	NA	CASSSSSTGHGYEQYF	TGTGCCAGCAGCTCTTCTTCGACAGGTCATGGCTACGAGCAGTACTTC
TRBV28	TRBJ2-7	TRBD2	NA	CASTSGVSSYEQYF	TGTGCCAGCACTAGCGGGGTAAGCTCCTACGAGCAGTACTTC
TRBV6-6	TRBJ1-5	NA	NA	CASSGGDGNQPQHF	TGTGCCAGCAGCGGGGGGGACGGCAATCAGCCCCAGCATTTT
TRBV29-1	TRBJ2-1	TRBD1	NA	CSGGSTGVTYNEQFF	TGCAGCGGCGGAAGTACAGGGGTCACCTACAATGAGCAGTTCTTC
TRBV5-8	TRBJ2-3	NA	NA	CASSSRGQGTDTQYF	TGTGCCAGCAGCTCGCGCGGGCAGGGTACAGATACGCAGTATTTT
TRBV9	TRBJ2-5	TRBD2	once	CASSVGTSVSVETQYF	TGTGCCAGCAGCGTAGGGACTAGCGTTTCTGTGGAGACCCAGTACTTC
TRBV4-1	TRBJ2-7	NA	NA	CASSQDFVGLRLSYEQYF	TGCGCCAGCAGCCAAGATTTCGTTGGTCTCAGACTCTCCTACGAGCAGTACTTC
TRBV25-1	TRBJ1-4	NA	many	CASSEWFSGTNEKLFF	TGTGCCAGCAGTGAATGGTTTTCAGGGACTAATGAAAAACTGTTTTTT
TRBV28	TRBJ2-5	NA	NA	CASSLPSPETQYF	TGTGCCAGCAGTTTACCCTCCCCGGAGACCCAGTACTTC
TRBV7-3	TRBJ1-5	NA	few	CASSGRGVRQPQHF	TGTGCCAGCAGCGGGAGAGGGGTTCGTCAGCCCCAGCATTTT
TRBV7-9	TRBJ1-2	TRBD1	NA	CASSFGQAVSYGYTF	TGTGCCAGCAGCTTCGGACAGGCCGTTAGCTATGGCTACACCTTC
TRBV28	TRBJ2-1	NA	NA	CASTSTGTEQFF	TGTGCCAGCACCTCGACAGGTACGGAGCAGTTCTTC
TRBV29-1	TRBJ2-5	NA	NA	CSGGGRAGETQYF	TGCAGCGGGGGGGGGCGGGCTGGTGAGACCCAGTACTTC
TRBV6-5	TRBJ1-5	TRBD1	once	CASSLTGEQPQHF	TGTGCCAGCAGCTTGACAGGGGAGCAGCCCCAGCATTTT
TRBV7-7	TRBJ2-5	NA	NA	CASSRDSQETQYF	TGTGCCAGCAGTCGAGACAGCCAAGAGACCCAGTACTTC
TRBV6-4	TRBJ2-1	TRBD2	NA	CASSERSGSSGSGDEQFF	TGTGCCAGCAGTGAGAGGTCCGGGTCTAGCGGGAGTGGGGATGAGCAGTTCTTC
TRBV5-1	TRBJ2-7	NA	NA	CASSPGQYSYEQYF	TGCGCCAGCAGCCCCGGACAGTACTCCTACGAGCAGTACTTC
TRBV5-1	TRBJ2-1	NA	NA	CASSATGNSYNEQFF	TGCGCCAGCAGCGCGACGGGGAACTCCTACAATGAGCAGTTCTTC
TRBV4-3	TRBJ2-1	NA	NA	CASSSQDEQFF	TGCGCCAGCAGCAGCCAAGATGAGCAGTTCTTC
TRBV7-2	TRBJ2-7	NA	NA	CASSLVPGVGYEQYF	TGTGCCAGCAGCTTAGTACCGGGAGTGGGGTACGAGCAGTACTTC
TRBV27	TRBJ2-7	TRBD2	NA	CASSSPRLAGRREQYF	TGTGCCAGCAGTTCCCCTCGACTAGCGGGGAGAAGGGAGCAGTACTTC
TRBV5-1	TRBJ2-3	NA	NA	CASSRLGAADTQYF	TGCGCCAGCAGCCGTCTTGGGGCTGCAGATACGCAGTATTTT
TRBV19	TRBJ1-2	NA	NA	CASGYEPYGYTF	TGTGCCAGTGGGTACGAGCCCTATGGCTACACCTTC
TRBV29-1	TRBJ1-2	NA	NA	CSVAPTGSYGYTF	TGCAGCGTCGCTCCGACGGGTTCCTATGGCTACACCTTC
TRBV28	TRBJ2-1	NA	NA	CAIGGEYNEQFF	TGTGCCATTGGCGGGGAATACAATGAGCAGTTCTTC
TRBV5-4	TRBJ2-7	TRBD1	NA	CASSSGGGFDEQYF	TGTGCCAGCAGCTCAGGGGGTGGCTTTGACGAGCAGTACTTC
TRBV6-1	TRBJ1-2	NA	NA	CASSEGGSAVYGYTF	TGTGCCAGCAGTGAAGGGGGTAGTGCGGTTTATGGCTACACCTTC
TRBV6-5	TRBJ2-3	NA	NA	CASVRGDTQYF	TGTGCCAGCGTTAGGGGGGATACGCAGTATTTT
TRBV28	TRBJ2-7	NA	NA	CASAHLDSTFVEQYF	TGTGCCAGCGCCCATTTAGACAGCACATTTGTGGAGCAGTACTTC
TRBV20-1	TRBJ2-7	NA	NA	CSAREYYEQYF	TGCAGTGCTCGGGAGTACTACGAGCAGTACTTC
TRBV2	TRBJ1-2	NA	NA	CASSETVVYGYTF	TGTGCCAGCAGTGAAACAGTCGTCTATGGCTACACCTTC
TRBV18	TRBJ2-2	NA	NA	CASSLLIISNTGELFF	TGTGCCAGCTCACTCCTAATTATTTCAAACACCGGGGAGCTGTTTTTT
TRBV30	TRBJ2-5	NA	NA	CAWSVQRAEPTPRYF	TGTGCCTGGAGTGTACAGCGGGCAGAACCTACCCCCCGGTACTTC
TRBV6-4	TRBJ1-4	NA	NA	CASSVSGTVNEKLFF	TGTGCCAGCAGTGTCTCCGGGACGGTCAATGAAAAACTGTTTTTT
TRBV6-6	TRBJ1-2	TRBD1	once	CASSPRQGNYGYTF	TGTGCCAGCAGCCCCAGACAGGGGAACTATGGCTACACCTTC
TRBV7-8	TRBJ2-3	NA	NA	CASSLIRGDTQYF	TGTGCCAGCAGCTTAATCCGAGGGGATACGCAGTATTTT
TRBV5-1	TRBJ2-3	NA	NA	CASSFVLAPTDTQYF	TGCGCCAGCAGCTTTGTACTAGCTCCCACAGATACGCAGTATTTT
TRBV7-9	TRBJ2-3	NA	NA	CASSLAGAGSSTDTQYF	TGTGCCAGCAGCTTAGCGGGGGCAGGCTCTAGCACAGATACGCAGTATTTT
TRBV5-1	TRBJ2-7	NA	NA	CASSLGPGDIYEQYF	TGCGCCAGCAGCTTGGGCCCAGGGGACATCTACGAGCAGTACTTC
TRBV29-1	TRBJ1-1	TRBD1	NA	CSGARGGNEAFF	TGCAGCGGGGCTAGAGGGGGCAATGAAGCTTTCTTT
TRBV4-3	TRBJ1-2	NA	NA	CASSQELFLGYGYTF	TGCGCCAGCAGCCAAGAACTATTTCTGGGCTATGGCTACACCTTC
TRBV5-3	TRBJ2-7	TRBD2	NA	CARRSGTSGRAGIYEQYF	TGTGCCAGAAGGTCCGGGACTAGCGGGAGGGCCGGAATCTACGAGCAGTACTTC
TRBV5-4	TRBJ1-1	NA	NA	CASENTGGTTEAFF	TGTGCCAGCGAAAATACTGGCGGGACCACTGAAGCTTTCTTT
TRBV28	TRBJ2-2	TRBD2	once	CASSLAGEGTGELFF	TGTGCCAGCAGTTTAGCGGGAGAGGGTACCGGGGAGCTGTTTTTT